This T cell receptor (beta chain) was observed in a study of beta chain features in type 1 diabetes. Study-wide findings and caveats: TCRB CDR3s were moderately but significantly shorter in Type 1 diabetes patients in all four CD4+ subsets. Patients' naive, central memory and Treg TCRB repertoires seemed closer to one another than those of healthy donors.

For this clone: Its specificity is not known.

The CDR3 consists of 18 residues. The ends were cut back, 4 bases at V and 7 bases at J, with 26 bases in the middle. Per germline, CDR1 MGHRA and CDR2 YSYEKL. There was one heparinised blood draw per donor, averaging roughly 120 mL. All sorted populations exceeded 98% purity. The entirety of the isolated RNA underwent reverse transcription, so expressed TCRB transcripts were sequenced. Reads from naive, central memory and regulatory T cell samples averaged about 3.9 million. Sequencing used immunoSEQ multiplex PCR; TCRdb keeps in-frame clones, though not all of them. The table lists around 600,000 clones, roughly an eighth of them singletons, with 0.09% to 0.15% in the top ten.

The receptor was isolated from a man aged 25-40 years with type 1 diabetes. The chain joins TRBV4-1 to TRBJ1-5, with a possible D match to TRBD1 (6 bases). Material: naive CD4+ T cells from blood. As DNA, the CDR3 is TGCGCCAGCAGCCCCCACTTCAATAAGGGGGACGTTAGGCAGCCCCAGCATTTT. This encodes CASSPHFNKGDVRQPQHF.